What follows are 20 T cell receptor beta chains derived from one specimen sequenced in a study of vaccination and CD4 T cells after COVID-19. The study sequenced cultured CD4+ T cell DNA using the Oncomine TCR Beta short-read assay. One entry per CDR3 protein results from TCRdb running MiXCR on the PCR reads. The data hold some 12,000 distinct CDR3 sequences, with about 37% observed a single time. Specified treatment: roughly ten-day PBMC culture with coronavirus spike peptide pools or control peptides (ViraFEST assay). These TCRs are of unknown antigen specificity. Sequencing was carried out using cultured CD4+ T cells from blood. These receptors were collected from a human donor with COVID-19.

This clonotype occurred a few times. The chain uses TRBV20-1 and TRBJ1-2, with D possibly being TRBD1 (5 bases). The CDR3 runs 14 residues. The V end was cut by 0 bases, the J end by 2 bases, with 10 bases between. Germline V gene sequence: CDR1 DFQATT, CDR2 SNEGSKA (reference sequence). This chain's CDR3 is CSAREGRVNYGYTF. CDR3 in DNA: TGCAGTGCTAGAGAGGGCAGGGTAAACTATGGCTACACCTTC.

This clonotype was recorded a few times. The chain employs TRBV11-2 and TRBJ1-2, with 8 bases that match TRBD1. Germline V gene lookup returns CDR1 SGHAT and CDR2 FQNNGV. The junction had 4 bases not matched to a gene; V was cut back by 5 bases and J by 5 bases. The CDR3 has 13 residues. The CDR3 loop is CASSHRGEYGYTF. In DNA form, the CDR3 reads TGTGCCAGCAGCCACAGGGGGGAATATGGCTACACCTTC.

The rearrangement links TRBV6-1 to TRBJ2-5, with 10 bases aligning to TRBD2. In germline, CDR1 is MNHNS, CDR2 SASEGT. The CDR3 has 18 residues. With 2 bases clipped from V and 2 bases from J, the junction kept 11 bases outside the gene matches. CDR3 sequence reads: CASSERHRTSGRQETQYF. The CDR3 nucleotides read TGTGCCAGCAGTGAAAGGCACCGGACTAGCGGCCGGCAAGAGACCCAGTACTTC.

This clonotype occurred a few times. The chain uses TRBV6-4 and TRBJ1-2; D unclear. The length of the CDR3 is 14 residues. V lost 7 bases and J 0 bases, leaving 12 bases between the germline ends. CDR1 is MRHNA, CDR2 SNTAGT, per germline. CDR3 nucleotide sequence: TGTGCCAGCACCCCGGATCCGACTAACTATGGCTACACCTTC. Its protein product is CASTPDPTNYGYTF.

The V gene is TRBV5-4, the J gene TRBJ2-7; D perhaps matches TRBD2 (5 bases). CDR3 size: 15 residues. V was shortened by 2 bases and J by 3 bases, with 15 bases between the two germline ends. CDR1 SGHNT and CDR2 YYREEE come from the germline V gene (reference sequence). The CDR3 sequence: CASSLAKGRDYEQYF. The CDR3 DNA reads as TGTGCCAGCAGCTTAGCTAAGGGTCGGGACTACGAGCAGTACTTC.

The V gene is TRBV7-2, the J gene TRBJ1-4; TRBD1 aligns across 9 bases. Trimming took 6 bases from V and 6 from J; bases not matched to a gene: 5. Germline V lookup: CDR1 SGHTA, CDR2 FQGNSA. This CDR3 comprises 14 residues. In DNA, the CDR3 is TGTGCCAGCAGGTCCGGGACAGGGCATGAAAAACTGTTTTTT. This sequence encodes CASRSGTGHEKLFF.

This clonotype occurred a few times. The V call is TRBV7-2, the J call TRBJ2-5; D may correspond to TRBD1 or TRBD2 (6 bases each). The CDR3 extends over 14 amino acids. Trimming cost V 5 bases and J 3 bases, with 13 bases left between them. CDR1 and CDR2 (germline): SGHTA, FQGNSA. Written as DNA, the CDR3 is TGTGCCAGCAGCCGGCCTAGGGGGGAAGAGACCCAGTACTTC. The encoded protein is CASSRPRGEETQYF.

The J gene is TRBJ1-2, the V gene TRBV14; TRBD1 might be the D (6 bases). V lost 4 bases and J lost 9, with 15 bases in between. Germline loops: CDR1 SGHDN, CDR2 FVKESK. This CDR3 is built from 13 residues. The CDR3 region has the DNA TGTGCCAGCAGCCTGGGGGCAGAAGACCGCTACACCTTC. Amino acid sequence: CASSLGAEDRYTF.

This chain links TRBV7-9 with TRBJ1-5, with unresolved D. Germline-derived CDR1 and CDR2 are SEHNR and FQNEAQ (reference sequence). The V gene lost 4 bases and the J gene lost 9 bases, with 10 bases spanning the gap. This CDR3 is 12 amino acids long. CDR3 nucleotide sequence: TGTGCCAGCAGCTCCGGGTCTAGGCCCCAGCATTTT. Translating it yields CASSSGSRPQHF. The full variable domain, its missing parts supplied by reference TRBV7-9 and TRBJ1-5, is DTGVSQNPRHKITKRGQNVTFRCDPISEHNRLYWYRQTLGQGPEFLTYFQNEAQLEKSRLLSDRFSAERPKGSFSTLEIQRTEQGDSAMYLCASSSGSRPQHFGDGTRLSIL.

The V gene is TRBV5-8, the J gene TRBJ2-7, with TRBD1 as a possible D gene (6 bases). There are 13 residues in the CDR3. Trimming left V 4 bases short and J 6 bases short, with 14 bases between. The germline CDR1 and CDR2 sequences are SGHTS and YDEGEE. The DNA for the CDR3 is TGTGCCAGCAGCCGGGACATGGCCTCCGAGCAGTACTTC. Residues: CASSRDMASEQYF. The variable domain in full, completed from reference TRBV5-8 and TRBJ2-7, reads EAGVTQSPTHLIKTRGQQATLRCSPISGHTSVYWYQQALGLGLQFLLWYDEGEERNRGNFPPRFSGRQFPNYSSELNVNALELEDSALYLCASSRDMASEQYFGPGTRLTVT.

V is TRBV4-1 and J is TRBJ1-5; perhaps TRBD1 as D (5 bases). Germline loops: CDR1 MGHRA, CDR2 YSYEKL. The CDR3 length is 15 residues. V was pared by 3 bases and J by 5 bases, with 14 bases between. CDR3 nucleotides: TGCGCCAGCAGCCACGGGGCAAACGGAGATCAGCCCCAGCATTTT. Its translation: CASSHGANGDQPQHF.

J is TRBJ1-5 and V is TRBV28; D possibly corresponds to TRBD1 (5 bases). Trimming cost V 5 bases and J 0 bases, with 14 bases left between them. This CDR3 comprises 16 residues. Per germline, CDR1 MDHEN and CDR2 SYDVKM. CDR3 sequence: CASSPRRAGSNQPQHF. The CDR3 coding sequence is TGTGCCAGCAGTCCCCGCAGGGCGGGTAGCAATCAGCCCCAGCATTTT. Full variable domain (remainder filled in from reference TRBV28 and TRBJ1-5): DVKVTQSSRYLVKRTGEKVFLECVQDMDHENMFWYRQDPGLGLRLIYFSYDVKMKEKGDIPEGYSVSREKKERFSLILESASTNQTSMYLCASSPRRAGSNQPQHFGDGTRLSIL.

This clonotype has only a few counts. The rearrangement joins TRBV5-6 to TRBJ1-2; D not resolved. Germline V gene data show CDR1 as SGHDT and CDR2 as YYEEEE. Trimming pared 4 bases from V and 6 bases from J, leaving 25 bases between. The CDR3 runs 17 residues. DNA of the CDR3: TGTGCCAGCAGCCTCAGGCGCAGCGGCAGCACACAGAATGGCTACACCTTC. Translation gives CASSLRRSGSTQNGYTF.

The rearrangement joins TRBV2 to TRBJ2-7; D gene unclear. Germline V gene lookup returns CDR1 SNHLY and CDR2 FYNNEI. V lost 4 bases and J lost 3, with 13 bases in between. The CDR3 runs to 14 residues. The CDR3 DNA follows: TGTGCCAGCAGTGGCTTCGGTGTCAACTACGAGCAGTACTTC. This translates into CASSGFGVNYEQYF.

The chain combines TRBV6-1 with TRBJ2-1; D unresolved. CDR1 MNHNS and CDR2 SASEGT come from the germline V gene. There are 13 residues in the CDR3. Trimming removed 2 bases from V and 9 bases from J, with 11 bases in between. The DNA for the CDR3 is TGTGCCAGCAGTGAACTAGTTTCAAGTGAGCAGTTCTTC. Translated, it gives CASSELVSSEQFF.

The CDR3 spells CASSSTGNILGKLFF. CDR3 coding DNA: TGTGCCAGCAGCTCAACGGGAAATATTCTTGGAAAACTGTTTTTT. The chain is built from TRBV7-2 and TRBJ1-4; D is unresolved. Germline assignment: CDR1 SGHTA and CDR2 FQGNSA. This CDR3 has 15 residues. Trimming pared 4 bases from V and 10 bases from J, leaving 19 bases between.

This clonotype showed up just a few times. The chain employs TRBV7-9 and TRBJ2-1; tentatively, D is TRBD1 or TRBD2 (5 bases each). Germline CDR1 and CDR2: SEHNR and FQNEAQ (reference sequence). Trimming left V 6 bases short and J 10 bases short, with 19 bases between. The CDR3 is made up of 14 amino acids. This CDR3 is CASSPRSGAFEQFF. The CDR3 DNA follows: TGTGCCAGCAGTCCACGCTCCGGGGCCTTCGAGCAGTTCTTC.

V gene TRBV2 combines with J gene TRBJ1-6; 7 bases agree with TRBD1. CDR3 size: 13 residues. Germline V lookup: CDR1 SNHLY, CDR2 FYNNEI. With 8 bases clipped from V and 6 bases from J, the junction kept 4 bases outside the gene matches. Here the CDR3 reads CASAGQSNSPLHF. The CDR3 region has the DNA TGTGCCAGCGCGGGACAGTCTAATTCACCCCTCCACTTT.

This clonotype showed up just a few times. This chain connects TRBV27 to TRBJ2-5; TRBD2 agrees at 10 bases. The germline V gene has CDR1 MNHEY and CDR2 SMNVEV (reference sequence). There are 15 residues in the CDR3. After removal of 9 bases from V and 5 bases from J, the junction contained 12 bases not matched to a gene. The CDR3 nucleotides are TGTGCCAGGTACACCCCGGGACTAGCGAATGAGACCCAGTACTTC. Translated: CARYTPGLANETQYF.

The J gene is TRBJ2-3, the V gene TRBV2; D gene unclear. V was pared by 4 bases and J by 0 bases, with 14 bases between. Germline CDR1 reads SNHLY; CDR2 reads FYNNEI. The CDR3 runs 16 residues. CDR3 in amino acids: CASSAGRSLSTDTQYF. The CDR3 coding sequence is TGTGCCAGCAGTGCCGGTCGGAGTCTAAGCACAGATACGCAGTATTTT.